This T cell receptor (beta chain) was identified during a study of human T cells and chemical hapten exposure. Study as a whole: A roughly 2 cm by roughly 2 cm inner upper arm patch received 2% DPC for sensitization.

TCRdb independently ran MiXCR on the RACE reads; one entry per CDR3 protein. The sample has just over 350,000 distinct CDR3 sequences, more than 5% seen once. Regarding time point: patch test 2, 6 weeks after DPC sensitization. Treatment defined: therapeutic diphenylcyclopropenone sensitization with weekly scalp DPC. The donor pool consisted of alopecia patients aged 18 to 70 years, considered suitable for DPC. J lost 0 bases, V lost 6 bases, and 9 bases had no gene match. The CDR3 extends over 16 amino acids. Germline V gives CDR1 MNHNS, CDR2 SASEGT. As for this clonotype: The antigen remains undetermined.

Study observations and caveats: Healthy people's immune response may differ from that of the donors, who had alopecia.

The genes are TRBV6-1 and TRBJ2-3; TRBD1 matches 7 bases. The sample was whole blood, taken in connection with sensitization to the hapten diphenylcyclopropenone (DPC). This TCR came from a woman aged 18-29 years with alopecia areata. Some clones in this sample may be carry-over from other donors' samples. The CDR3 sequence is CASRPGQTFSTDTQYF. CDR3 nucleotides: TGTGCCAGCAGGCCGGGACAGACGTTCAGCACAGATACGCAGTATTTT.